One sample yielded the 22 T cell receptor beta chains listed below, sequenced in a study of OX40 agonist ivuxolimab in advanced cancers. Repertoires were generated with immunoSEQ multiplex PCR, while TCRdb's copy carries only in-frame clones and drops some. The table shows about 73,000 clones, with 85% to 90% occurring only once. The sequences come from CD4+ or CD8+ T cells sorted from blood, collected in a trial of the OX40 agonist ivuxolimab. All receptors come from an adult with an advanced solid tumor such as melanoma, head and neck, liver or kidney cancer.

For the CDR3, the DNA is TGTGCCAGCAGTGGACAGGGGGCATTGTATGAGCAGTTCTTC. Translated, it gives CASSGQGALYEQFF. J is TRBJ2-1 and V is TRBV6-5, with 11 bases fitting TRBD1. Per the germline V gene, CDR1 is MNHEY and CDR2 is SVGAGI. The V segment lost 5 bases and the J segment 8 bases; nucleotides outside the gene matches: 5. CDR3 length equals 14 residues.

The CDR3 reads CAISRAEGTYNEQFF. The CDR3 region has the DNA TGTGCCATCAGCAGGGCGGAGGGAACCTACAATGAGCAGTTCTTC. This chain joins TRBV10-3 and TRBJ2-1, with a possible D match to TRBD2 (6 bases). The CDR3 has 15 residues. In germline, CDR1 is ENHRY, CDR2 SYGVKD. V lost 6 bases and J 2 bases, leaving 14 bases between the germline ends.

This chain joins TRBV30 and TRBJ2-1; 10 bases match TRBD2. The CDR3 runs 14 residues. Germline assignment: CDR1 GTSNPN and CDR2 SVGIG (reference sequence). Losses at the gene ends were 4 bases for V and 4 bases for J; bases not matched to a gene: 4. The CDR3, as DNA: TGTGCCTGGAACGGACTAGCGGCGTACAATGAGCAGTTCTTC. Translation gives CAWNGLAAYNEQFF. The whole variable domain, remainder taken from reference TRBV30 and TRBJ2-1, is SQTIHQWPATLVQPVGSPLSLECTVEGTSNPNLYWYRQAAGRGLQLLFYSVGIGQISSEVPQNLSASRPQDRQFILSSKKLLLSDSGFYLCAWNGLAAYNEQFFGPGTRLTVL.

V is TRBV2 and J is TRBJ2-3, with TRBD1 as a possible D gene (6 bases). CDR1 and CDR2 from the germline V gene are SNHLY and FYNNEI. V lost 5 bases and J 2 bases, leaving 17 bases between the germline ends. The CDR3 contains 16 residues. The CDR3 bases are TGTGCCAGCAGTCTGTCCCGGGACATACACACAGATACGCAGTATTTT. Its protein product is CASSLSRDIHTDTQYF.

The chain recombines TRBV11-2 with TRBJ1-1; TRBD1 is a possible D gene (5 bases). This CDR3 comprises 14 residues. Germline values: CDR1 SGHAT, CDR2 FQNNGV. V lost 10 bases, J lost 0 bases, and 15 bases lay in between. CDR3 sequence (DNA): TGTGCCACTAAAGGGGACCCAATGAACACTGAAGCTTTCTTT. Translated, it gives CATKGDPMNTEAFF.

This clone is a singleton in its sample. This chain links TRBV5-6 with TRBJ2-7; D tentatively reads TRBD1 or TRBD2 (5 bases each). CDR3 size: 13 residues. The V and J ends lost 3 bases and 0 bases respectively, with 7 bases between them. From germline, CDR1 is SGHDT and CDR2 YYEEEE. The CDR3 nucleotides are TGTGCCAGCAGCTCGGGGACCTCCTACGAGCAGTACTTC. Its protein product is CASSSGTSYEQYF. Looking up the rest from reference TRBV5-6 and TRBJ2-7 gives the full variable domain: DAGVTQSPTHLIKTRGQQVTLRCSPKSGHDTVSWYQQALGQGPQFIFQYYEEEERQRGNFPDRFSGHQFPNYSSELNVNALLLGDSALYLCASSSGTSYEQYFGPGTRLTVT.

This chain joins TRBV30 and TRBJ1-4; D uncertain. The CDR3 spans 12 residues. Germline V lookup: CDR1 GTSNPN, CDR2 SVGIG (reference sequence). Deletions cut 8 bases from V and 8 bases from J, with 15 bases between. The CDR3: CAGSGYGEKLFF. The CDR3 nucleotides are TGTGCCGGGTCCGGGTACGGCGAAAAACTGTTTTTT.

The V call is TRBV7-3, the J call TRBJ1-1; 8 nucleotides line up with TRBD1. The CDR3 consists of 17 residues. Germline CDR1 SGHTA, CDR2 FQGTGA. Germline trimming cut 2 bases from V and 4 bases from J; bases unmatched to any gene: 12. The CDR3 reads CASSLVGQAVISTEAFF. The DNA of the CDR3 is TGTGCCAGCAGCTTAGTGGGACAGGCCGTTATATCCACTGAAGCTTTCTTT.

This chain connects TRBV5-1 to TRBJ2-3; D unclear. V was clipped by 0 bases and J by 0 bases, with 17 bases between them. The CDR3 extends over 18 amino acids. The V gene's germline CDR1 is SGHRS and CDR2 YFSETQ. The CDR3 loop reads CASSLASTNHKSTDTQYF. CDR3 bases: TGCGCCAGCAGCTTGGCCTCGACGAACCACAAAAGCACAGATACGCAGTATTTT.

The CDR3 DNA reads TGTGCCAGCAGTCTACTTCAATATAACAACGGTGAAAAACTGTTTTTT. Its protein product is CASSLLQYNNGEKLFF. V usage is TRBV28 and J usage is TRBJ1-4; D is unresolved. The V gene's germline CDR1 is MDHEN and CDR2 SYDVKM. V shed 5 bases and J shed 7 bases, with 20 bases lying between them. This CDR3 has 16 residues.

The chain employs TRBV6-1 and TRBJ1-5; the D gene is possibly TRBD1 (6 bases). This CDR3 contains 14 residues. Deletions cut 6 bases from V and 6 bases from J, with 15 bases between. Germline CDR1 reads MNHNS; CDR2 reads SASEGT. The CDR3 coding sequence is TGTGCCAGCAGCGGGGGATGGGGGGCTCAGCCCCAGCATTTT. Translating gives CASSGGWGAQPQHF.

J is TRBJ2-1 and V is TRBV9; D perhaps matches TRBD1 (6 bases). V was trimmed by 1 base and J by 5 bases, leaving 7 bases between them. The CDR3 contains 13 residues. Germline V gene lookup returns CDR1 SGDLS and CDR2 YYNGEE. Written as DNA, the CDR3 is TGTGCCAGCAGCGTAAACAGGGACAATGAGCAGTTCTTC. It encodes CASSVNRDNEQFF.

The CDR3 is CASSLGDRTISYEQYF. The CDR3 region has the DNA TGCGCCAGCAGCTTGGGAGACAGGACTATCTCCTACGAGCAGTACTTC. This chain uses TRBV5-1 with TRBJ2-7; D tentatively fits TRBD1 or TRBD2 (6 bases each). This CDR3 region has 16 residues. V dropped 0 bases and J dropped 0 bases, with 13 bases sitting between them. Per the germline V gene, CDR1 is SGHRS and CDR2 is YFSETQ. The full variable domain, rest sourced from reference TRBV5-1 and TRBJ2-7, is KAGVTQTPRYLIKTRGQQVTLSCSPISGHRSVSWYQQTPGQGLQFLFEYFSETQRNKGNFPGRFSGRQFSNSRSEMNVSTLELGDSALYLCASSLGDRTISYEQYFGPGTRLTVT.

In DNA form, the CDR3 reads TGTGCCAGCAGCTTTAGACAGGGAATACAAGAGACCCAGTACTTC. It codes for CASSFRQGIQETQYF. The chain carries TRBV5-4 and TRBJ2-5; 7 bases map to TRBD1. Trimming cost V 2 bases and J 2 bases; bases outside gene matches: 6. CDR3 length: 15 amino acids. Germline V lookup: CDR1 SGHNT, CDR2 YYREEE (reference sequence).

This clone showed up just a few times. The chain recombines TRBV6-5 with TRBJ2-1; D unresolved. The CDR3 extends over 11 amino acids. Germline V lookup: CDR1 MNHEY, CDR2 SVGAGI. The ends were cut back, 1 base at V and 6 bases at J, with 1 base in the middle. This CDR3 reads CASSYFNEQFF. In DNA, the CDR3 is TGTGCCAGCAGTTACTTCAATGAGCAGTTCTTC.

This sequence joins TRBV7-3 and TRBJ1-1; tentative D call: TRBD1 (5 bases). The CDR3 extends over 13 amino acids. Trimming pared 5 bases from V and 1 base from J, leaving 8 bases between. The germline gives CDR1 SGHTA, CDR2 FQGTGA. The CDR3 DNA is TGTGCCAGCAGCCGTGACAGGAACACTGAAGCTTTCTTT. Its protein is CASSRDRNTEAFF.

CDR3 nucleotides: TGCAGCGTGAGGACGGTCTATGGCTACACCTTC. The encoded protein is CSVRTVYGYTF. This chain joins TRBV29-1 and TRBJ1-2; D uncertain. CDR3 size: 11 residues. The germline gives CDR1 SQVTM, CDR2 ANQGSEA. Trimming cost V 6 bases and J 4 bases, with 9 bases left between them.

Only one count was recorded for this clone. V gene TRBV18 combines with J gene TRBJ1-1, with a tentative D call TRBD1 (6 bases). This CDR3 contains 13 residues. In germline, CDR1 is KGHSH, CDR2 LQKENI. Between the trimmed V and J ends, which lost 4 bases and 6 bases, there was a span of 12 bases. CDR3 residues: CASSQARGAEAFF. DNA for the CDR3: TGTGCCAGCTCACAGGCCAGGGGCGCTGAAGCTTTCTTT. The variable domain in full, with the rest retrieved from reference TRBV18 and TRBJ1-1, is NAGVMQNPRHLVRRRGQEARLRCSPMKGHSHVYWYRQLPEEGLKFMVYLQKENIIDESGMPKERFSAEFPKEGPSILRIQQVVRGDSAAYFCASSQARGAEAFFGQGTRLTVV.

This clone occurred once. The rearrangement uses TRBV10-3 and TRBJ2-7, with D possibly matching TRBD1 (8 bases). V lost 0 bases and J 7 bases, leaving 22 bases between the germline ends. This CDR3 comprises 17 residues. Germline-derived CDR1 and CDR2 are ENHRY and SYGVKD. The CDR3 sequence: CAISESTGASGLGEQYF. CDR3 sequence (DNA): TGTGCCATCAGTGAGTCGACAGGGGCTAGCGGCCTGGGGGAGCAGTACTTC.

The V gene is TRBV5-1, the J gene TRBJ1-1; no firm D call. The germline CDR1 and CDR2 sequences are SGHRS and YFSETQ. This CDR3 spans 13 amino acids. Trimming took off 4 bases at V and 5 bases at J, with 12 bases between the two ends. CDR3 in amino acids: CASSKEPGTEAFF. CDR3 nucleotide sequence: TGCGCCAGCAGCAAAGAGCCGGGTACTGAAGCTTTCTTT.

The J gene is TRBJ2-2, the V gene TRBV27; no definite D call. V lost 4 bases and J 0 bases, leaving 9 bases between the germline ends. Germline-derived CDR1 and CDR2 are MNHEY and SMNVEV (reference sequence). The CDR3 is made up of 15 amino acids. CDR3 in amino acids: CASSSAGANTGELFF. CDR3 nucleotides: TGTGCCAGCAGTTCAGCAGGTGCGAACACCGGGGAGCTGTTTTTT.

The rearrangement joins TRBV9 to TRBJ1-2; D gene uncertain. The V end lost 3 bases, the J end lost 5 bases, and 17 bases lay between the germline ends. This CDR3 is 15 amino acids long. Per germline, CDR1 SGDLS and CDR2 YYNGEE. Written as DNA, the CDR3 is TGTGCCAGCAGCGCTGACCAAGAGGGCTGGTATGGCTACACCTTC. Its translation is CASSADQEGWYGYTF.